The 5 T cell receptor beta chains below all came from one sample that was sequenced in a study of Ad26.COV2.S vaccination and SARS-CoV-2 variants. Treatment: about 20 received Ad26.COV2.S at low or high dose, single or two shots; a few received placebo; per-sample allocation not given. Samples came from day 63 after the first vaccine or placebo injection. Some clones are missing from TCRdb's copy, which holds only in-frame ones; the method was immunoSEQ multiplex PCR. This table has 350,000 to 400,000 clones, 89% appearing once. Sequencing used peripheral blood, obtained in a trial of Ad26.COV2.S vaccine versus placebo. These receptors came from a person between 18 and 59 years old who received the Ad26.COV2.S COVID-19 vaccine or a placebo.

Notes on this clone: Other nucleotide sequences from this sample produce the same CDR3. The chain joins TRBV12-3 or TRBV12-4 to TRBJ2-7; D is ambiguous. This CDR3 is 13 amino acids long. Trimming removed 3 bases from V and 4 bases from J, with 10 bases in between. The CDR3 sequence is CASSFGRSYEQYF. The CDR3 DNA follows: TGTGCCAGCAGTTTCGGCAGGTCTTACGAGCAGTACTTC.

The rearrangement uses TRBV7-3 and TRBJ2-1; a weak D match, TRBD2 (6 bases). The CDR3 has 14 amino acids. Per germline, CDR1 SGHTA and CDR2 FQGTGA. With 1 base removed from V and 7 bases from J, the gap between germline ends came to 11 bases. The CDR3 nucleotides are TGTGCCAGCAGCTTAAGCGGGAAAGGTAATGAGCAGTTCTTC. Translated, it gives CASSLSGKGNEQFF.

The chain is built from TRBV7-2 and TRBJ2-7; 9 bases match TRBD2. The V and J ends lost 2 bases and 2 bases, in that order; junction bases with no gene match: 4. The CDR3 sequence is 15 residues long. CDR1 and CDR2 (germline): SGHTA, FQGNSA. The CDR3 DNA follows: TGTGCCAGCAGCTTATCTAGCGGGATGACCTACGAGCAGTACTTC. It translates to CASSLSSGMTYEQYF.

V gene TRBV6-2 or TRBV6-3 combines with J gene TRBJ2-7; TRBD1 aligns across 11 bases. With V trimmed by 0 bases and J by 7 bases, 8 bases remained unmatched. Per the germline V gene, CDR1 is MNHEY and CDR2 is SVGEGT. The CDR3 totals 16 residues. CDR3 amino acids: CASSYSLGQGAGEQYF. CDR3 sequence (DNA): TGTGCCAGCAGTTACTCGTTAGGACAGGGGGCTGGGGAGCAGTACTTC.

The chain recombines TRBV20-1 with TRBJ1-3; D remains ambiguous. V dropped 4 bases and J dropped 7 bases, with 8 bases sitting between them. CDR1 is DFQATT and CDR2 is SNEGSKA in the germline V gene (reference sequence). This CDR3 contains 11 residues. The CDR3 loop is CSANRDNTIYF. Here the CDR3 DNA reads TGCAGTGCTAATCGAGACAACACCATATATTTT.